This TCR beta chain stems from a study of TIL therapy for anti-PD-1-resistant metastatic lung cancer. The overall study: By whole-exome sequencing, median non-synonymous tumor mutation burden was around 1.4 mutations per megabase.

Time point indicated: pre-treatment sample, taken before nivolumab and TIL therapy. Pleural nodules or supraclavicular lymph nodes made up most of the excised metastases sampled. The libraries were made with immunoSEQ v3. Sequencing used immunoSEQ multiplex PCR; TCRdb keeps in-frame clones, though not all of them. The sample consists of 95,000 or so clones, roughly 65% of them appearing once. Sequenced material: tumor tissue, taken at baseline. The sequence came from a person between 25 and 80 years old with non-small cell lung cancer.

The CDR3 sequence: CAWSAVANQPQHF. The CDR3 DNA follows: TGTGCCTGGAGTGCAGTCGCGAATCAGCCCCAGCATTTT. This rearrangement joins TRBV30 to TRBJ1-5; D is uncertain. Germline V gene lookup returns CDR1 GTSNPN and CDR2 SVGIG (reference sequence). The CDR3 is 13 amino acids. Trimming took off 1 base at V and 4 bases at J, with 8 bases between the two ends.